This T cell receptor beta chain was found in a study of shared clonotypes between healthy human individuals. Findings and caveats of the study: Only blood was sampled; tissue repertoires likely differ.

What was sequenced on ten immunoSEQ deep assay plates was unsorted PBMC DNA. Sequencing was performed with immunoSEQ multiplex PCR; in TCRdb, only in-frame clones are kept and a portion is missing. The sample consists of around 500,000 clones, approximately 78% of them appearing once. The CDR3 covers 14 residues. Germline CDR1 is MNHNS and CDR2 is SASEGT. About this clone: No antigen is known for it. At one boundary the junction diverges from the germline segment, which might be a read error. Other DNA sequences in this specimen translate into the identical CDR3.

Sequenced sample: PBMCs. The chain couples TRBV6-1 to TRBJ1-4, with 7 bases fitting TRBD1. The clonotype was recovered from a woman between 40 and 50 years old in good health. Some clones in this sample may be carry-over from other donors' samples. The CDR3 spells CASSETGLNEKLFF. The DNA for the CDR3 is TGTGCCAGCAGTGAGACAGGGTTAAATGAAAAGCTGTTTTTT.